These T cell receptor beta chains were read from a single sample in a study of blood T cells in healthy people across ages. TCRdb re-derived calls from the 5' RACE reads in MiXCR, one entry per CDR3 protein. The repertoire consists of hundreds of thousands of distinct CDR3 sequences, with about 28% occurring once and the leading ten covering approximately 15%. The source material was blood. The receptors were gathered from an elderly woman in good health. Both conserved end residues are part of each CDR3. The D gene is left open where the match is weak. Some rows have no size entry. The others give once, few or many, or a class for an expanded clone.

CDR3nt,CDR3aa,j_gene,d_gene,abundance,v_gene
TGTGCCAGCAGCTTCGACCCGAACACCGGGGAGCTGTTTTTT,CASSFDPNTGELFF,TRBJ2-2,-,many,TRBV7-2
TGTGCCAGCAGCTTAACCCAGGGGGGTTGGTACGAGCAGTACTTC,CASSLTQGGWYEQYF,TRBJ2-7,-,-,TRBV7-2
TGTGCCAGCAGGGGGACGAGTAGAAACACCATATATTTT,CASRGTSRNTIYF,TRBJ1-3,-,-,TRBV5-6
TGTGCCAGCTCGGGGGGGCAGGGGTCCTACGATGAGCAGTACTTC,CASSGGQGSYDEQYF,TRBJ2-7,TRBD2,-,TRBV12-3/TRBV12-4
TGTGCCAGTAGAAACCAGAGGGGCCCGGGTACGCAGTATTTT,CASRNQRGPGTQYF,TRBJ2-3,-,-,TRBV19
TGTGCCAGCAGCTTACCGGGAGAGACCCAGTACTTC,CASSLPGETQYF,TRBJ2-5,-,many,TRBV13
TGTGCCAGCTCCCTTAAATCCGGGACAGGTCTTAATGAGCAGTTCTTC,CASSLKSGTGLNEQFF,TRBJ2-1,TRBD1,few,TRBV18
TGTGCCAGCAGCTTAGCGGGGGGCGAGGAGACCCAGTACTTC,CASSLAGGEETQYF,TRBJ2-5,TRBD2,many,TRBV6-5
TGTGCCAGCAGTTTAACCAGGGGCGCAAACTATGGCTACACCTTC,CASSLTRGANYGYTF,TRBJ1-2,-,many,TRBV6-5
TGTGCCAGCAGTGCGCTAGCGGGGAACTACAATGAGCAGTTCTTC,CASSALAGNYNEQFF,TRBJ2-1,TRBD2,many,TRBV6-4
TGTGCCAGCAATAATTTAAGTTACCCTTACAATGAGCAGTTCTTC,CASNNLSYPYNEQFF,TRBJ2-1,-,few,TRBV12-3/TRBV12-4
TGTGCCAGCAGTTTCTACCTTGATTCACCCCTCCACTTT,CASSFYLDSPLHF,TRBJ1-6,-,many,TRBV12-3/TRBV12-4
TGCAGTGCTAGATTCTGGAACTCCTACGAGCAGTACTTC,CSARFWNSYEQYF,TRBJ2-7,-,many,TRBV20-1
TGTGCCAGCAGCCTCCCGGCGGGGGGCACAGATACGCAGTATTTT,CASSLPAGGTDTQYF,TRBJ2-3,TRBD2,few,TRBV6-2/TRBV6-3
TGCGCCACCTGGGACCGGGCCACTGAAGCTTTCTTT,CATWDRATEAFF,TRBJ1-1,-,-,TRBV10-2
TGTGCCAGCAACGCTGGGGTGTGGGATGGCTACACCTTC,CASNAGVWDGYTF,TRBJ1-2,-,-,TRBV9
TGCGGCGCCGATAGTAGCGGGGGCTACGAGCAGTACTTT,CGADSSGGYEQYF,TRBJ2-4,TRBD2,-,TRBV29-1
TGTGCCAGCAGTCCCCCTGGACTAGCGGGGGTACACGAGCAGTACTTC,CASSPPGLAGVHEQYF,TRBJ2-7,TRBD2,many,TRBV12-3/TRBV12-4
TGTGCCAGCAGTTTCCTCGGACCCAGCAGCAATCAGCCCCAGCATTTT,CASSFLGPSSNQPQHF,TRBJ1-5,-,-,TRBV28
TGTGCCACCCTTAAGGGAACCGAAAATACGCAGTATTTT,CATLKGTENTQYF,TRBJ2-3,-,many,TRBV15
TGTGCCAGCAGTGCGACAGGGGAGAGGTCACCCCTCCACTTT,CASSATGERSPLHF,TRBJ1-6,TRBD1,-,TRBV27
TGCAGTGCTAGGGAAGGGGACACAGATACGCAGTATTTT,CSAREGDTDTQYF,TRBJ2-3,-,-,TRBV20-1
TGTGCCAGCAGCGCTAGACTAGCGGGGGGGCCGGGGGAGACCCAGTACTTC,CASSARLAGGPGETQYF,TRBJ2-5,TRBD2,many,TRBV28
TGTGCCAGCAGCTTCGGGGGACACCAAGAGACCCAGTACTTC,CASSFGGHQETQYF,TRBJ2-5,-,many,TRBV7-2
TGCGCCAGCAGCGCGGGACAGGAAGGAAACACCATATATTTT,CASSAGQEGNTIYF,TRBJ1-3,TRBD1,-,TRBV5-1
TGTGCCACCAGTGATCCCCCCGGGACAGGGAACCTCAATGAGCAGTTCTTC,CATSDPPGTGNLNEQFF,TRBJ2-1,TRBD1,many,TRBV24-1
TGCGCCAGCAGCCCCGGGACAGGGCCCACCGGGGAGCTGTTTTTT,CASSPGTGPTGELFF,TRBJ2-2,TRBD1,-,TRBV5-1
TGCGCCAGCAGCCAATGGGGGCTAGCGGGGGGAACAGATACGCAGTATTTT,CASSQWGLAGGTDTQYF,TRBJ2-3,TRBD2,many,TRBV4-1
TGCAGTGCTAGAGAACTCGGCGGGGCGCCGAGCAATCAGCCCCAGCATTTT,CSARELGGAPSNQPQHF,TRBJ1-5,-,-,TRBV20-1
TGTGCCAGCAGCCGAAAAAGCCCGTCGGCGGGAGTGGCAGATACGCAGTATTTT,CASSRKSPSAGVADTQYF,TRBJ2-3,TRBD2,-,TRBV7-2
TGTGCCAGCAGCTTCGGGGGGGGACAGGGGGCCCACAATGAGCAGTTCTTC,CASSFGGGQGAHNEQFF,TRBJ2-1,TRBD1,-,TRBV7-2
TGTGCCAGCAGCTTAGCAACCGGGGGGAACACTGAAGCTTTCTTT,CASSLATGGNTEAFF,TRBJ1-1,-,many,TRBV7-2
TGTGTCAGCAGGGAGTCTCGAGACTATCAAGAGACCCAGTACTTC,CVSRESRDYQETQYF,TRBJ2-5,-,-,TRBV6-2/TRBV6-3
TGTGCCAGCAGCCAACCAGGGGGAACCTACGAGCAGTACTTC,CASSQPGGTYEQYF,TRBJ2-7,TRBD1,few,TRBV3-1
TGCGCCAGCAGCACGACTAGCGGGGGAGATACGCAGTATTTT,CASSTTSGGDTQYF,TRBJ2-3,TRBD2,few,TRBV5-1
TGCAGTGCTAGAGGGCGAAGGGGATGGGATGAAAAACTGTTTTTT,CSARGRRGWDEKLFF,TRBJ1-4,-,-,TRBV20-1
TGTGCCAGCAGCTTCGTCCGGGGAGTGAACACTGAAGCTTTCTTT,CASSFVRGVNTEAFF,TRBJ1-1,-,-,TRBV7-2
TGTGCCAGCTCACCACCTATGCAGGTTCACAATGAGCAGTTCTTC,CASSPPMQVHNEQFF,TRBJ2-1,-,many,TRBV18
TGTGCCAGCAGCCAAGATAGCACAGAGAACTATGGCTACACCTTC,CASSQDSTENYGYTF,TRBJ1-2,-,few,TRBV14
TGTGCCAGCAGTTACGGTGACAAGGGGGCTAGAAACATTCAGTACTTC,CASSYGDKGARNIQYF,TRBJ2-4,TRBD1,few,TRBV6-6
TGCAGTGCTAGAGTTAAGCTTAGTTGGACTAGCGGGGACAACACAGATACGCAGTATTTT,CSARVKLSWTSGDNTDTQYF,TRBJ2-3,TRBD2,many,TRBV20-1